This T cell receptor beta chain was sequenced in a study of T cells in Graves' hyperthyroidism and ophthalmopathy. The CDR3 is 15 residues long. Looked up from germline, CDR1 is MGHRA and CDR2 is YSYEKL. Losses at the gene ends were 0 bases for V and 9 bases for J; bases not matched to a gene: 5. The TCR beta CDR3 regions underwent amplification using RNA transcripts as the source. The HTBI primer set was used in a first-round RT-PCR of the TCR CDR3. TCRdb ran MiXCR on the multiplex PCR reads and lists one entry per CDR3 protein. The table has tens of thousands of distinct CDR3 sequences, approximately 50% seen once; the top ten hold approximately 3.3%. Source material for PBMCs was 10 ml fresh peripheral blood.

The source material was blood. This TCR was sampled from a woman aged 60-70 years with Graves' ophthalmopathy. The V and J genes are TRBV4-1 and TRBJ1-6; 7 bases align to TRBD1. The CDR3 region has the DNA TGCGCCAGCAGCCAAGAGCCAGGGGGATCTTCACCCCTCCACTTT. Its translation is CASSQEPGGSSPLHF.